This entry features one T cell receptor (beta chain) sequence. What it binds is not known. The data stem from a study of OX40 agonist ivuxolimab in advanced cancers. Study details: Patients got intravenous ivuxolimab at 0.01 to 10 mg/kg every 2 weeks. From roughly 20 to 79 years was the age range, with a mean of roughly 59 years, and around 84% were male. Notes on the study in general: CD4+ and CD8+ blood T cells expanded clonally by week 6 at 0.1 to 3.0 mg/kg.

The J segment lost 8 bases and the V segment lost 4 bases, leaving 7 bases of the junction unmatched. The CDR3 length is 14 residues. CDR1 is SGHRS, CDR2 YFSETQ, per germline. Libraries were prepared by immunoSEQ multiplex PCR; TCRdb keeps only in-frame clonotypes and omits some of them. The data contain some 100,000 clones, 84% of them singletons. Autoimmune disease history or systemic immunosuppression led to patients being barred. V usage is TRBV5-1 and J usage is TRBJ2-1, with 9 bases identical to TRBD1. This TCR came from an adult with an advanced solid tumor such as melanoma, head and neck, liver or kidney cancer. The specimen comprised CD4+ or CD8+ T cells sorted from blood, sampled in a trial of the OX40 agonist ivuxolimab. CDR3 protein: CASSRGQGRDEQFF. For the CDR3, the DNA is TGCGCCAGCAGCCGGGGACAGGGCAGGGATGAGCAGTTCTTC.